These 3 T cell receptor beta chains were all obtained from the same sample, sequenced in a study of PD-L1 blockade in urothelial cancer. The table came from immunoSEQ multiplex PCR; TCRdb's copy has only in-frame clones and leaves some out. This table has tens of thousands of clones, more than 80% appearing once. Stated time point: peripheral blood 6 weeks after treatment start. Sequenced material: PBMCs, taken around atezolizumab (anti-PD-L1) treatment. These receptors all come from a man between 70 and 80 years old with urothelial cancer.

The chain employs TRBV6-1 and TRBJ1-5; D is perhaps TRBD1 (6 bases). The V gene lost 8 bases and the J gene lost 3 bases, with 17 bases spanning the gap. Germline V lookup: CDR1 MNHNS, CDR2 SASEGT. The CDR3 loop spans 15 amino acids. The DNA of the CDR3 is TGTGCCAGCGCATGGGACAAGAAATTCAATCAGCCCCAGCATTTT. Residues: CASAWDKKFNQPQHF.

CDR3 nucleotide sequence: TGCAGCGTCACGGTAGGGACAGACCTCCAAGAGACCCAGTACTTC. Protein sequence: CSVTVGTDLQETQYF. The V gene is TRBV29-1, the J gene TRBJ2-5, with 7 bases identical to TRBD1. V shed 6 bases, J shed 1 base, and the junction held 11 bases outside the gene matches. This CDR3 has 15 residues. Germline lookup yields CDR1 SQVTM and CDR2 ANQGSEA.

The rearrangement joins TRBV7-8 to TRBJ2-2; 10 bases match TRBD2. Germline V gene lookup returns CDR1 SGHVS and CDR2 FQNEAQ. The CDR3 runs to 16 residues. V lost 4 bases, J lost 8 bases, and 10 bases stayed unmatched. CDR3: CASSSDPSGSKGELFF. CDR3 DNA: TGTGCCAGCAGCTCAGACCCTAGCGGGAGTAAAGGGGAGCTGTTTTTT.